The 28 T cell receptor beta chains reported below all come from one sample, sequenced in a study of cytomegalovirus exposure and HLA in healthy donors. Vbeta (60) and Jbeta (13) primers were used in the PCR. Repertoires were generated with immunoSEQ multiplex PCR, while TCRdb's copy carries only in-frame clones and drops some. The sample consists of around 150,000 clones, about 83% of them appearing once. The sequenced sample was PBMCs. The source is a woman aged 30 to 39 in good health and CMV-seronegative.

This clone was counted between two and nine times. The rearrangement links TRBV5-4 to TRBJ2-3, with 7 bases fitting TRBD2. Trimming at V came to 1 base and at J to 5 bases, leaving 4 bases not matched to a gene. Per the germline V gene, CDR1 is SGHNT and CDR2 is YYREEE (reference sequence). This CDR3 region has 14 residues. In DNA, the CDR3 is TGTGCCAGCAGCTTGTGGGAGGGCCTAGATACGCAGTATTTT. Residues: CASSLWEGLDTQYF.

This chain connects TRBV6-6 to TRBJ1-2, with TRBD1 as a possible D gene (6 bases). The V and J ends lost 6 bases and 4 bases respectively, with 15 bases between them. This CDR3 is built from 14 residues. Germline V CDR1 and CDR2: MNHNY, SVGAGI (reference sequence). CDR3 bases: TGTGCCAGCAGAACTGATACAGGGACCTATGGCTACACCTTC. As protein: CASRTDTGTYGYTF.

This clone was detected a few times. This chain links TRBV6-1 with TRBJ2-7; D is perhaps TRBD2 (6 bases). V lost 4 bases to trimming and J lost 3 bases, with 13 bases between them. The germline V gene has CDR1 MNHNS and CDR2 SASEGT. This CDR3 has 14 residues. The CDR3 spells CASSGGTANYEQYF. CDR3 coding DNA: TGTGCCAGCAGTGGCGGGACCGCCAACTACGAGCAGTACTTC.

The count of this clone is one. The rearrangement joins TRBV19 to TRBJ2-7, with TRBD1 identical over 11 bases. V gave up 3 bases and J gave up 2 bases; unmatched junction bases: 6. This CDR3 is 16 amino acids long. CDR1 LNHDA and CDR2 SQIVND come from the germline V gene (reference sequence). This chain's CDR3 is CASSIAPGQGAYEQYF. The CDR3 region has the DNA TGTGCCAGTAGTATTGCGCCGGGACAGGGGGCCTACGAGCAGTACTTC.

The chain uses TRBV7-3 and TRBJ2-3; 7 nucleotides line up with TRBD2. Per the germline V gene, CDR1 is SGHTA and CDR2 is FQGTGA. V lost 4 bases and J lost 6; bases outside the gene matches: 7. This CDR3 has 14 amino acids. Here the CDR3 reads CASSYGGTLDTQYF. The CDR3 bases are TGTGCCAGCAGCTACGGGGGGACTCTCGATACGCAGTATTTT.

The chain uses TRBV5-1 and TRBJ1-2, with TRBD1 matching 7 bases. Per the germline V gene, CDR1 is SGHRS and CDR2 is YFSETQ. The CDR3 consists of 14 residues. After removal of 6 bases from V and 4 bases from J, the junction contained 9 bases not matched to a gene. The CDR3 nucleotides are TGCGCCAGCAAGGACAGGCCTGGGGGCTATGGCTACACCTTC. Translating it yields CASKDRPGGYGYTF. Combining the CDR3 with reference TRBV5-1 and TRBJ1-2 gives the whole variable domain KAGVTQTPRYLIKTRGQQVTLSCSPISGHRSVSWYQQTPGQGLQFLFEYFSETQRNKGNFPGRFSGRQFSNSRSEMNVSTLELGDSALYLCASKDRPGGYGYTFGSGTRLTVV.

This chain connects TRBV7-2 to TRBJ2-1, with 10 positions matching TRBD2. After removal of 6 bases from V and 2 bases from J, the junction contained 4 bases not matched to a gene. Germline V gene data show CDR1 as SGHTA and CDR2 as FQGNSA. The CDR3 length is 15 residues. As DNA, the CDR3 is TGTGCCAGCAGAGCGGGAGGGACTACCTACAATGAGCAGTTCTTC. Its protein product is CASRAGGTTYNEQFF.

This clone came up a few times. The V call is TRBV6-6, the J call TRBJ1-3, with D tentatively TRBD1 (6 bases). With 2 bases removed from V and 0 bases from J, the gap between germline ends came to 8 bases. The CDR3 has 15 residues. Germline CDR1 and CDR2: MNHNY and SVGAGI (reference sequence). The chain's CDR3 is CASSYGTYSGNTIYF. The CDR3 bases are TGTGCCAGCAGTTACGGGACATACTCTGGAAACACCATATATTTT.

The genes are TRBV5-6 and TRBJ1-2; 9 bases line up with TRBD1. The germline V gene has CDR1 SGHDT and CDR2 YYEEEE. The V and J ends lost 4 bases and 8 bases, in that order; junction bases with no gene match: 9. There are 14 residues in the CDR3. The CDR3 is CASSQGTGSLGYTF. The CDR3 bases are TGTGCCAGCAGCCAGGGGACAGGGAGTTTAGGCTACACCTTC. The full variable domain, completed using reference TRBV5-6 and TRBJ1-2, is DAGVTQSPTHLIKTRGQQVTLRCSPKSGHDTVSWYQQALGQGPQFIFQYYEEEERQRGNFPDRFSGHQFPNYSSELNVNALLLGDSALYLCASSQGTGSLGYTFGSGTRLTVV.

The V and J genes are TRBV5-4 and TRBJ2-7; TRBD2 matches 9 bases. V shed 4 bases, J shed 5 bases, and the junction held 13 bases outside the gene matches. This CDR3 region has 16 residues. CDR1 and CDR2 from the germline V gene are SGHNT and YYREEE (reference sequence). As DNA, the CDR3 is TGTGCCAGCAGCAACCCCTTTAGCGGGAGAGGGGACGAGCAGTACTTC. This translates into CASSNPFSGRGDEQYF. Based on the CDR3 plus reference TRBV5-4 and TRBJ2-7, the full variable domain is ETGVTQSPTHLIKTRGQQVTLRCSSQSGHNTVSWYQQALGQGPQFIFQYYREEENGRGNFPPRFSGLQFPNYSSELNVNALELDDSALYLCASSNPFSGRGDEQYFGPGTRLTVT.

The chain is built from TRBV27 and TRBJ2-3; a weak D match, TRBD1 (6 bases). Germline V gives CDR1 MNHEY, CDR2 SMNVEV (reference sequence). V lost 3 bases and J lost 7, with 8 bases in between. The CDR3 extends over 12 amino acids. CDR3 amino acids: CASSLGANTQYF. CDR3 nucleotides: TGTGCCAGCAGTTTGGGGGCAAATACGCAGTATTTT.

The J gene is TRBJ2-7, the V gene TRBV28; TRBD2 aligns across 11 bases. Germline loops: CDR1 MDHEN, CDR2 SYDVKM. J was trimmed by 2 bases and V by 3 bases; bases with no gene match: 15. The CDR3 length is 19 residues. This CDR3 is CASSFSLWSSGGKTYEQYF. The CDR3 nucleotides are TGTGCCAGCAGTTTCTCATTATGGTCTAGCGGGGGGAAAACCTACGAGCAGTACTTC.

The chain couples TRBV2 to TRBJ2-7, with D possibly TRBD1 on 6 matching bases. Trimming removed 7 bases at V and 2 bases at J, with 15 bases between. Germline CDR1 reads SNHLY; CDR2 reads FYNNEI. The CDR3 consists of 14 residues. The CDR3 is CASIGQWDPYEQYF. CDR3 in DNA: TGTGCCAGCATTGGACAGTGGGACCCCTACGAGCAGTACTTC.

The chain uses TRBV5-4 and TRBJ2-7, with 10 bases fitting TRBD2. Germline assignment: CDR1 SGHNT and CDR2 YYREEE (reference sequence). The V segment lost 0 bases and the J segment 6 bases; nucleotides outside the gene matches: 3. The CDR3 is made up of 14 amino acids. CDR3 in amino acids: CASSLDGTSVEQYF. The CDR3 nucleotides are TGTGCCAGCAGCTTGGATGGGACTAGCGTCGAGCAGTACTTC.

The chain employs TRBV6-4 and TRBJ1-2; 8 bases are shared with TRBD1. The ends lost 0 bases at V and 8 bases at J; junction bases unmatched: 2. This CDR3 spans 13 amino acids. Per germline, CDR1 MRHNA and CDR2 SNTAGT. In nucleotides, the CDR3 is TGTGCCAGCAGTGACTCGACAGGGGACGGCTACACCTTC. Translation: CASSDSTGDGYTF.

The chain combines TRBV7-8 with TRBJ2-3; 7 bases are a match to TRBD2. There are 16 residues in the CDR3. CDR1 is SGHVS and CDR2 is FQNEAQ in the germline V gene. The junction had 6 bases not matched to a gene; V was cut back by 0 bases and J by 3 bases. The CDR3 is CASSLAPSGETDTQYF. The CDR3 DNA sequence: TGTGCCAGCAGCTTAGCTCCGAGCGGGGAGACAGATACGCAGTATTTT.

The CDR3 loop reads CASSDPKTLAGAYEQYF. CDR3 in DNA: TGTGCCAGCAGCGACCCAAAGACATTAGCGGGAGCTTACGAGCAGTACTTC. This chain uses TRBV27 with TRBJ2-7; 9 nucleotides match TRBD2. This CDR3 is 17 amino acids long. Germline V lookup: CDR1 MNHEY, CDR2 SMNVEV (reference sequence). Losses at the gene ends were 6 bases for V and 4 bases for J; bases not matched to a gene: 16.

The chain has TRBV21-1 and TRBJ1-2; TRBD1 is the table's D call and was not checked against the DNA. TRBV21-1 is designated a pseudogene. This CDR3 spans 14 amino acids. In DNA, the CDR3 is TGTGCCAGCACCCGATCGGAGACAGCCTATGGCTACACCTTC. As protein: CASTRSETAYGYTF.

Regarding this clone: The junction departs from germline at one end; a sequencing error may be responsible. The CDR3 bases are TGTTCCAGCAGCTTGGGACAGGGGGTCGGCGAGCAGTACTTC. It specifies CSSSLGQGVGEQYF. The genes are TRBV7-9 and TRBJ2-7, with 11 bases aligning to TRBD1. Germline values: CDR1 SEHNR, CDR2 FQNEAQ (reference sequence). There are 14 residues in the CDR3.

This clone occurred once. At one end the junction does not follow the germline gene, possibly because of a read error. The chain combines TRBV7-3 with TRBJ2-2; 9 bases are a match to TRBD1. There are 16 residues in the CDR3. CDR1 is SGHTA, CDR2 FQGTGA, per germline. The CDR3 DNA follows: TGTGCCAGCAGCTTAATGGGGACAGGGAACGCCGGGGAGCTGTTTTTT. Protein: CASSLMGTGNAGELFF.

CDR3: CASSLGQGARIGELFF. CDR3 nucleotide sequence: TGTGCCAGCAGCCTCGGACAGGGGGCGCGAATCGGGGAGCTGTTTTTT. This chain uses TRBV7-2 with TRBJ2-2; 11 nucleotides align to TRBD1. The CDR3 is 16 amino acids. J was trimmed by 7 bases and V by 5 bases; bases with no gene match: 9. Looked up from germline, CDR1 is SGHTA and CDR2 is FQGNSA.

This sequence joins TRBV7-2 and TRBJ2-2; 8 bases agree with TRBD2. The CDR3 extends over 16 amino acids. The V and J ends lost 8 bases and 4 bases, in that order; junction bases with no gene match: 12. The V gene's germline CDR1 is SGHTA and CDR2 FQGNSA. The CDR3: CASEGWSGRSTGELFF. The CDR3 nucleotides are TGTGCCAGCGAGGGGTGGAGCGGGAGAAGCACCGGGGAGCTGTTTTTT.

The gene calls are TRBV6-1 and TRBJ1-2; TRBD1 is a possible D gene (5 bases). The length of the CDR3 is 14 residues. The V and J ends lost 6 bases and 2 bases respectively, with 13 bases between them. Germline loops: CDR1 MNHNS, CDR2 SASEGT. CDR3 protein: CASRGGGLNYGYTF. The CDR3 bases are TGTGCCAGCAGGGGTGGGGGGTTAAACTATGGCTACACCTTC.

The CDR3 DNA follows: TGTGCCAGCAGCCCCCGTAGGGACAGGGGCACCGGGGAGCTGTTTTTT. Translating it yields CASSPRRDRGTGELFF. J is TRBJ2-2 and V is TRBV9, with TRBD1 identical over 10 bases. Germline CDR1 and CDR2: SGDLS and YYNGEE. Germline trimming cut 4 bases from V and 4 bases from J; bases unmatched to any gene: 7. CDR3 length: 16 amino acids.

The J gene is TRBJ2-4, the V gene TRBV28, with D hard to call. Trimming cost V 4 bases and J 2 bases, with 9 bases left between them. The germline V gene has CDR1 MDHEN and CDR2 SYDVKM. The CDR3 totals 14 residues. Here the CDR3 reads CASSSSQTKNIQYF. CDR3 nucleotide sequence: TGTGCCAGCAGTTCGTCACAGACCAAAAACATTCAGTACTTC.

This rearrangement joins TRBV11-2 to TRBJ2-7; 15 bases are a match to TRBD2. The CDR3 is made up of 16 amino acids. The ends lost 1 base at V and 2 bases at J; junction bases unmatched: 0. Germline V gene data show CDR1 as SGHAT and CDR2 as FQNNGV. The CDR3 loop reads CASSLGTSGRAYEQYF. The CDR3 DNA reads as TGTGCCAGCAGCTTAGGGACTAGCGGGAGGGCCTACGAGCAGTACTTC.

The chain carries TRBV28 and TRBJ1-5; D call uncertain. Germline CDR1 is MDHEN and CDR2 is SYDVKM. The V end lost 2 bases, the J end lost 0 bases, and 8 bases lay between the germline ends. This CDR3 has 15 residues. The CDR3 bases are TGTGCCAGCAGTTTACGACTGGATAGCAATCAGCCCCAGCATTTT. This codes for CASSLRLDSNQPQHF.

The chain is built from TRBV28 and TRBJ2-7; tentative D call: TRBD2 (6 bases). Germline assignment: CDR1 MDHEN and CDR2 SYDVKM. V was clipped by 2 bases and J by 3 bases, with 11 bases between them. There are 14 residues in the CDR3. The CDR3 spells CASSLTGSHYEQYF. The CDR3 nucleotides are TGTGCCAGCAGTTTAACCGGGAGTCACTACGAGCAGTACTTC.